The 5 T cell receptor beta chains below come from one sample, sequenced in a study of technical replicates of blood from several donors. Clones were read by immunoSEQ multiplex PCR, and TCRdb kept only the in-frame ones, dropping some. The profile shows almost 70,000 clones, roughly 90% of them singletons. Sequencing was carried out using PBMCs. These receptors came from a human donor in good health. Some clones in this sample may be carry-over from other donors' samples.

The rearrangement links TRBV6-5 to TRBJ2-5; 7 bases align to TRBD1. Germline V gene lookup returns CDR1 MNHEY and CDR2 SVGAGI. The ends lost 5 bases at V and 1 base at J; junction bases unmatched: 1. CDR3 length: 13 amino acids. The CDR3 DNA reads as TGTGCCAGCAGTCGGGACAGCCAAGAGACCCAGTACTTC. This encodes CASSRDSQETQYF.

The V call is TRBV7-3, the J call TRBJ2-1; D is perhaps TRBD2 (6 bases). CDR3 length: 15 residues. Germline CDR1 is SGHTA and CDR2 is FQGTGA. V lost 1 base and J 2 bases, leaving 9 bases between the germline ends. The CDR3: CASSLRDWAYNEQFF. DNA for the CDR3: TGTGCCAGCAGCTTAAGGGACTGGGCCTACAATGAGCAGTTCTTC.

The chain links TRBV4-3 to TRBJ1-2; no reliable D call. The germline gives CDR1 LGHNA, CDR2 YSLEER. The CDR3 sequence is 19 residues long. Between the trimmed V and J ends, which lost 0 bases and 0 bases, there was a span of 20 bases. CDR3 in amino acids: CASSQDSPGRVGANYGYTF. The CDR3 DNA reads as TGCGCCAGCAGCCAAGATTCGCCTGGTCGGGTCGGAGCTAACTATGGCTACACCTTC.

This chain links TRBV7-9 with TRBJ1-2, with 7 bases identical to TRBD1. Germline V gene data show CDR1 as SEHNR and CDR2 as FQNEAQ (reference sequence). V lost 1 base, J lost 5 bases, and 4 bases stayed unmatched. This CDR3 is 14 amino acids long. The CDR3 nucleotides read TGTGCCAGCAGCTTAGAACCAGGGGGGTATGGCTACACCTTC. Translated, it gives CASSLEPGGYGYTF.

The chain uses TRBV7-9 and TRBJ1-4, with D maybe TRBD1 (6 bases). Germline CDR1 reads SEHNR; CDR2 reads FQNEAQ (reference sequence). This CDR3 contains 14 residues. V lost 5 bases and J lost 6, with 13 bases in between. CDR3 in amino acids: CASSIRQEHEKLFF. The CDR3 coding sequence is TGTGCCAGCAGCATCCGACAGGAACATGAAAAACTGTTTTTT.